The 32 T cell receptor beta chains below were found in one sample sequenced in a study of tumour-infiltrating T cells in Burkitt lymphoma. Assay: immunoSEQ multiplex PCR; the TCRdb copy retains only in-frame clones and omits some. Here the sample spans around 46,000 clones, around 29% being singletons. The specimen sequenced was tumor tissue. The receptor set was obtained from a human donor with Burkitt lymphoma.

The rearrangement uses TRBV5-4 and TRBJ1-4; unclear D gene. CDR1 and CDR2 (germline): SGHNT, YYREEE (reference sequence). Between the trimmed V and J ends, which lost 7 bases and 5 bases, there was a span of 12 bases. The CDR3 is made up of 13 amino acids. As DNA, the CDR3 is TGTGCCAGCCGGACGTACGGCAATGAAAAACTGTTTTTT. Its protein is CASRTYGNEKLFF.

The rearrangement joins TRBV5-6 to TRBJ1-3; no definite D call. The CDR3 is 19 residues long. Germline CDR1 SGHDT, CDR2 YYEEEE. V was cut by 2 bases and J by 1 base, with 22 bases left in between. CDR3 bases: TGTGCCAGCAGCTTAGGAGTTCCGTCCTCCTTTGGGTCTGGAAACACCATATATTTT. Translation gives CASSLGVPSSFGSGNTIYF.

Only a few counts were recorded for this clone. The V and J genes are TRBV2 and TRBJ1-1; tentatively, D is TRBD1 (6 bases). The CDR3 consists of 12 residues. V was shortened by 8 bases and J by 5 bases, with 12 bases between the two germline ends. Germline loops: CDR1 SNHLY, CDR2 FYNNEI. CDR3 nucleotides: TGTGCCAGCTCTGGGGGGGCTACTGAAGCTTTCTTT. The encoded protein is CASSGGATEAFF.

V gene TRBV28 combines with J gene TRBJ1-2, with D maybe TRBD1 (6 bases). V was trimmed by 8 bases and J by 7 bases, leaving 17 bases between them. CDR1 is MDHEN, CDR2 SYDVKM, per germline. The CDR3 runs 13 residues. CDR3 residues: CASLLGGGSGYTF. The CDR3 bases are TGTGCCAGCCTCCTAGGGGGTGGGTCTGGCTACACCTTC.

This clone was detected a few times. The CDR3 nucleotides are TGTGCCAGCAGCTTGGGATGGACAGGGCTAAACTATGGCTACACCTTC. It yields the protein CASSLGWTGLNYGYTF. This chain uses TRBV5-5 with TRBJ1-2, with 8 nucleotides matching TRBD1. CDR3 length: 16 amino acids. The V gene end was trimmed by 0 bases and the J gene end by 2 bases; junction bases not matched to a gene: 6. Per the germline V gene, CDR1 is SGHKS and CDR2 is YYEKEE (reference sequence). The whole variable domain, remainder taken from reference TRBV5-5 and TRBJ1-2, is DAGVTQSPTHLIKTRGQQVTLRCSPISGHKSVSWYQQVLGQGPQFIFQYYEKEERGRGNFPDRFSARQFPNYSSELNVNALLLGDSALYLCASSLGWTGLNYGYTFGSGTRLTVV.

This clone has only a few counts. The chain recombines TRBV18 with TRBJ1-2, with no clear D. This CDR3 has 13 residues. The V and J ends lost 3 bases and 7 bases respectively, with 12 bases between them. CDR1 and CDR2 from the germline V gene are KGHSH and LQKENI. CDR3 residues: CASSPSGEGGYTF. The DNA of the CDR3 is TGTGCCAGCTCACCCTCCGGGGAGGGTGGCTACACCTTC.

The CDR3 loop is CSVWTSGGYGNEQFF. Here the CDR3 DNA reads TGCAGCGTTTGGACTAGCGGGGGGTATGGCAATGAGCAGTTCTTC. J is TRBJ2-1 and V is TRBV29-1; 14 nucleotides line up with TRBD2. CDR3 length: 15 residues. In germline, CDR1 is SQVTM, CDR2 ANQGSEA. After removal of 5 bases from V and 6 bases from J, the junction contained 6 bases not matched to a gene.

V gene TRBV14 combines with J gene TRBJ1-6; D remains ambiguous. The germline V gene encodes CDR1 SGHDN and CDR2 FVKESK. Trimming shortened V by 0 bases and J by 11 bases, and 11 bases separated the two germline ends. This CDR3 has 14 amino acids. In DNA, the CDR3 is TGTGCCAGCAGCCAAGATCGGGGAACCGCACCCCTCCACTTT. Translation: CASSQDRGTAPLHF. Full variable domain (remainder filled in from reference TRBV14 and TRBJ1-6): EAGVTQFPSHSVIEKGQTVTLRCDPISGHDNLYWYRRVMGKEIKFLLHFVKESKQDESGMPNNRFLAERTGGTYSTLKVQPAELEDSGVYFCASSQDRGTAPLHFGNGTRLTVT.

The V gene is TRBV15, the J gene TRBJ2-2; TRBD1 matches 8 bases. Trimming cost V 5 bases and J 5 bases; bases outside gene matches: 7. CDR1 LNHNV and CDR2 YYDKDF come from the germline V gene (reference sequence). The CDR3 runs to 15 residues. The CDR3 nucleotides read TGTGCCACCAGCCCCAGGGGGCGCGGGACCGGGGAGCTGTTTTTT. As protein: CATSPRGRGTGELFF.

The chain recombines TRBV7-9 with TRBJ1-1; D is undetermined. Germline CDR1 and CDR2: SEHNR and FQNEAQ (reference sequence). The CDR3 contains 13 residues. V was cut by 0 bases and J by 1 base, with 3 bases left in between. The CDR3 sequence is CASSLAQNTEAFF. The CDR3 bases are TGTGCCAGCAGCTTAGCGCAGAACACTGAAGCTTTCTTT.

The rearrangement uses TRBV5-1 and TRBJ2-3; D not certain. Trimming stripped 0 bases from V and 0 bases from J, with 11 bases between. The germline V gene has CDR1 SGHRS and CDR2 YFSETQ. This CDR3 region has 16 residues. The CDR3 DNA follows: TGCGCCAGCAGCTTGGACTTCAGAGCTAGCACAGATACGCAGTATTTT. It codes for CASSLDFRASTDTQYF.

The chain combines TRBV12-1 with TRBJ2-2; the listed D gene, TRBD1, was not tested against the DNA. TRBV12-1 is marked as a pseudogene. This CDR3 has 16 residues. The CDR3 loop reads CASSYHGTANTGKLFF. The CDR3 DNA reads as TGTGCCAGCAGCTACCACGGGACAGCCAACACCGGGAAGCTGTTTTTT.

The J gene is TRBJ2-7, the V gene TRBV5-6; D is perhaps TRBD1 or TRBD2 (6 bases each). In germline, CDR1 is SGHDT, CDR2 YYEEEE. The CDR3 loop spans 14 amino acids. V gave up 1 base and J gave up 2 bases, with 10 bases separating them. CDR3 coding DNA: TGTGCCAGCAGCTTGAGGGGGGTGGCCTACGAGCAGTACTTC. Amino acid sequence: CASSLRGVAYEQYF.

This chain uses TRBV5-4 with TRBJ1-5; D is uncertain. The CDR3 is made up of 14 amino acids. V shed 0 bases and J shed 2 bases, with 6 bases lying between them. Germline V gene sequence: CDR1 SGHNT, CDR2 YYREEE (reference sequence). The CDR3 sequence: CASSLDRRNQPQHF. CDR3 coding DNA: TGTGCCAGCAGCTTGGACAGACGCAATCAGCCCCAGCATTTT.

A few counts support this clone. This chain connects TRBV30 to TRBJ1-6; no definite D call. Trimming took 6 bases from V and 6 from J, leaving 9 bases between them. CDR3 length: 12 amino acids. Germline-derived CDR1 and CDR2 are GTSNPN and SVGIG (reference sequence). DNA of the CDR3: TGTGCCTGCCGGGCCTTTAATTCACCCCTCCACTTT. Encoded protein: CACRAFNSPLHF.

This CDR3 is CASRTGLGTEAFF. The CDR3 nucleotides read TGTGCCAGCAGGACGGGCCTGGGGACTGAAGCTTTCTTT. The chain couples TRBV6-4 to TRBJ1-1; no firm D call. Germline assignment: CDR1 MRHNA and CDR2 SNTAGT. CDR3 length equals 13 residues. Trimming left V 6 bases short and J 5 bases short, with 13 bases between.

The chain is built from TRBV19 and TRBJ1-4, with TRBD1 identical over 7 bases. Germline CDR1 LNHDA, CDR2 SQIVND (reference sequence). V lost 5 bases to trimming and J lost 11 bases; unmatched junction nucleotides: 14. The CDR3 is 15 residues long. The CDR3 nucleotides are TGTGCCAGTAGTTCTCTAGGACAGGATTACGGGAAACTGTTTTTT. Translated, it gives CASSSLGQDYGKLFF. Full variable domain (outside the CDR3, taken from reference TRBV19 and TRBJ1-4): DGGITQSPKYLFRKEGQNVTLSCEQNLNHDAMYWYRQDPGQGLRLIYYSQIVNDFQKGDIAEGYSVSREKKESFPLTVTSAQKNPTAFYLCASSSLGQDYGKLFFGSGTQLSVL.

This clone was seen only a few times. Here the CDR3 reads CASPSGANVLTF. The CDR3 DNA reads as TGTGCCAGCCCCTCTGGGGCCAACGTCCTGACTTTC. V is TRBV30 and J is TRBJ2-6; D uncertain. The CDR3 runs to 12 residues. Germline CDR1 reads GTSNPN; CDR2 reads SVGIG (reference sequence). V lost 8 bases and J 0 bases, leaving 5 bases between the germline ends.

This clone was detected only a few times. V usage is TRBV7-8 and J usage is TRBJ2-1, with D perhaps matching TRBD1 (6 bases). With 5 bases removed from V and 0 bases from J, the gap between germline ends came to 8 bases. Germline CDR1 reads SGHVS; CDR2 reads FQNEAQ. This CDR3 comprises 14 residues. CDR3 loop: CASSIGGSYNEQFF. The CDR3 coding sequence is TGTGCCAGCAGCATAGGGGGCTCCTACAATGAGCAGTTCTTC.

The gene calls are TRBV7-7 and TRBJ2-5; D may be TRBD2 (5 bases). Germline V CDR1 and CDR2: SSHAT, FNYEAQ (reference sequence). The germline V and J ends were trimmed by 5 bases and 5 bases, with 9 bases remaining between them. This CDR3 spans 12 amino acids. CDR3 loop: CASSPRGETQYF. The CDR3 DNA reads TGTGCCAGCAGCCCCCGAGGGGAGACCCAGTACTTC. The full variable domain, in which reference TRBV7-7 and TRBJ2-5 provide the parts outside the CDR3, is GAGVSQSPRYKVTKRGQDVTLRCDPISSHATLYWYQQALGQGPEFLTYFNYEAQPDKSGLPSDRFSAERPEGSISTLTIQRTEQRDSAMYRCASSPRGETQYFGPGTRLLVL.

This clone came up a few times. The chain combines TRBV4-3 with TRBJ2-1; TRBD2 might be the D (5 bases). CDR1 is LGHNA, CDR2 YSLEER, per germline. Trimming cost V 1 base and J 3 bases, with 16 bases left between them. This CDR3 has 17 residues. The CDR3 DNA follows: TGCGCCAGCAGCCAAGTGTCCCACTCCGGGGACTACAATGAGCAGTTCTTC. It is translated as CASSQVSHSGDYNEQFF.

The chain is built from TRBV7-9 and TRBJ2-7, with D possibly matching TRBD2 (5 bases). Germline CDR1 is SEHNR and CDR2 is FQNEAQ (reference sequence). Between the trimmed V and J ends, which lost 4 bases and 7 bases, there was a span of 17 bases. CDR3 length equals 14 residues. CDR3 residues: CASSSGSSSAEQYF. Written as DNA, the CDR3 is TGTGCCAGCAGCTCGGGGAGCTCGTCGGCGGAGCAGTACTTC.

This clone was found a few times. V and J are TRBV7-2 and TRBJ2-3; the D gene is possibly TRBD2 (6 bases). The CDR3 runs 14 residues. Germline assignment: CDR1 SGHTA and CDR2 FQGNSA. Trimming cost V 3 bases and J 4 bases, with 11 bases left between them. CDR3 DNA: TGTGCCAGCAGCTTGGACTGGGGGGCAGATACGCAGTATTTT. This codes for CASSLDWGADTQYF.

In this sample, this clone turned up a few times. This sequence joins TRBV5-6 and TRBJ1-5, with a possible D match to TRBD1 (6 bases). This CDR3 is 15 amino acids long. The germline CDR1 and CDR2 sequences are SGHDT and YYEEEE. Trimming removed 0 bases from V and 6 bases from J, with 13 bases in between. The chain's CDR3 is CASSLGPTGIQPQHF. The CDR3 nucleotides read TGTGCCAGCAGCTTGGGACCGACAGGAATTCAGCCCCAGCATTTT.

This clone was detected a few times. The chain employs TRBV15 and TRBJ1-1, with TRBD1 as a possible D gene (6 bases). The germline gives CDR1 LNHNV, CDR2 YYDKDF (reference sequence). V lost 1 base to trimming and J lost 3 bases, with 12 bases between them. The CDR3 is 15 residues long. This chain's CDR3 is CATSRGQAEDTEAFF. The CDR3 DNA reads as TGTGCCACCAGCAGAGGACAGGCGGAGGACACTGAAGCTTTCTTT.

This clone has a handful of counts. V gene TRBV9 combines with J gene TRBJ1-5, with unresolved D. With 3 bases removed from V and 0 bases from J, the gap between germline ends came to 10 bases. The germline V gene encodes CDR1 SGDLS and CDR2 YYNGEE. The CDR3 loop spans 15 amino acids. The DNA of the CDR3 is TGTGCCAGCAGCGCGTCCGCGGCTAGCAATCAGCCCCAGCATTTT. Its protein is CASSASAASNQPQHF. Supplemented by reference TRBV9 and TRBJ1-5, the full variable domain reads DSGVTQTPKHLITATGQRVTLRCSPRSGDLSVYWYQQSLDQGLQFLIQYYNGEERAKGNILERFSAQQFPDLHSELNLSSLELGDSALYFCASSASAASNQPQHFGDGTRLSIL.

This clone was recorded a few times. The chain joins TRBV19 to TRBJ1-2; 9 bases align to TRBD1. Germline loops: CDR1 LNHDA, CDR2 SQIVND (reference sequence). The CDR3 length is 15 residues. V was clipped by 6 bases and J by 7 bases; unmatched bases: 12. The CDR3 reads CASSLVGTGRSGYTF. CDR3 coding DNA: TGTGCCAGTAGCCTCGTGGGGACAGGGAGAAGTGGCTACACCTTC. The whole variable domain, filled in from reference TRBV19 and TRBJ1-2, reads DGGITQSPKYLFRKEGQNVTLSCEQNLNHDAMYWYRQDPGQGLRLIYYSQIVNDFQKGDIAEGYSVSREKKESFPLTVTSAQKNPTAFYLCASSLVGTGRSGYTFGSGTRLTVV.

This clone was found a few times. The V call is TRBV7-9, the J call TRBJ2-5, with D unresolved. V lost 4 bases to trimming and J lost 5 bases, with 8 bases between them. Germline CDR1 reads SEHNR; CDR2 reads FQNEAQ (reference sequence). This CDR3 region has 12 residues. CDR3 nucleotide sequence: TGTGCCAGCAGCTACCCAAGGGAGACCCAGTACTTC. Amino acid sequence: CASSYPRETQYF.

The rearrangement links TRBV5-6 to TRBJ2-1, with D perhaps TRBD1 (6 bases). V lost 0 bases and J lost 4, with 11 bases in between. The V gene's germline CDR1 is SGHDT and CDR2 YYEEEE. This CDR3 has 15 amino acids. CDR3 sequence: CASSLGGDRYNEQFF. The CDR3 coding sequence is TGTGCCAGCAGCTTGGGAGGAGACAGGTACAATGAGCAGTTCTTC.

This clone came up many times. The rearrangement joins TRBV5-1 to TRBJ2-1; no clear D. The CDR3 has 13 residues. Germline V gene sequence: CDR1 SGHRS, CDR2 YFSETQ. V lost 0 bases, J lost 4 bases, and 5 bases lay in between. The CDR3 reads CASSLAPYNEQFF. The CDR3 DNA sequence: TGCGCCAGCAGCTTGGCTCCGTACAATGAGCAGTTCTTC.

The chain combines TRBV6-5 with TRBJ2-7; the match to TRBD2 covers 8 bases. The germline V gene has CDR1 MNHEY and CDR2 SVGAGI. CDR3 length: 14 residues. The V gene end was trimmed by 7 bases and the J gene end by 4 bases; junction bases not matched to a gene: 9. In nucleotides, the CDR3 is TGTGCCAGCATTGGAGCGGGGGCCGATTACGAGCAGTACTTC. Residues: CASIGAGADYEQYF.

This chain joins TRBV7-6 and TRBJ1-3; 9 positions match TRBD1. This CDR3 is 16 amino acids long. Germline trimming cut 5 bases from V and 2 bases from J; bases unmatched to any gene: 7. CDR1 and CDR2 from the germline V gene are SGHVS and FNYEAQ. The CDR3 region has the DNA TGTGCCAGCAGCCGGCCAGGGACAGGGCCTGGAAACACCATATATTTT. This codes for CASSRPGTGPGNTIYF.